The 31 T cell receptor beta chains presented below share a single source sample, sequenced in a study of cytomegalovirus exposure and HLA in healthy donors. PCR amplification relied on 60 Vbeta primers (plus 13 Jbeta primers). Assay: immunoSEQ multiplex PCR; the TCRdb copy retains only in-frame clones and omits some. The sample shows a few hundred thousand clones, 65% to 75% of them seen only once. Sequencing was done on a sample of PBMCs. The receptors come from a woman between 25 and 40 years old in good health and CMV-seronegative.

The chain has TRBV5-8 and TRBJ1-3, with no clear D. CDR1 is SGHTS, CDR2 YDEGEE, per germline. This CDR3 spans 14 amino acids. V lost 4 bases and J lost 0, with 8 bases in between. CDR3 loop: CASSLDSSGNTIYF. Here the CDR3 DNA reads TGTGCCAGCAGCCTGGACTCCTCTGGAAACACCATATATTTT.

As concerns this clone: Compared with germline, one end of the junction differs, possibly owing to a read error. This chain uses TRBV7-9 with TRBJ1-5, with TRBD1 as a possible D gene (6 bases). Germline V lookup: CDR1 SEHNR, CDR2 FQNEAQ (reference sequence). The CDR3 covers 15 residues. The CDR3 sequence is CSSSLGGGWNQPQHF. CDR3 sequence (DNA): TGTTCCAGCAGCTTAGGGGGGGGATGGAATCAGCCCCAGCATTTT.

The V call is TRBV5-1, the J call TRBJ2-5; 9 bases align to TRBD1. Germline V gene data show CDR1 as SGHRS and CDR2 as YFSETQ. This CDR3 region has 16 residues. The V segment lost 5 bases and the J segment 1 base; nucleotides outside the gene matches: 9. The chain's CDR3 is CASRYAGTGLQETQYF. In nucleotides, the CDR3 is TGCGCCAGCAGATACGCCGGGACAGGGCTCCAAGAGACCCAGTACTTC.

CDR3 in DNA: TGCGCCAGCAGCCAAGTTTTGGTTCTTGGCAGCAATCAGCCCCAGCATTTT. Translated: CASSQVLVLGSNQPQHF. V and J are TRBV4-1 and TRBJ1-5; D unresolved. Germline CDR1 reads MGHRA; CDR2 reads YSYEKL. This CDR3 contains 17 residues. Trimming removed 1 base at V and 1 base at J, with 14 bases between.

The rearrangement joins TRBV6-1 to TRBJ1-5, with 8 positions matching TRBD1. CDR3 length: 13 residues. Germline assignment: CDR1 MNHNS and CDR2 SASEGT. Trimming took 4 bases from V and 7 from J; bases not matched to a gene: 3. CDR3 nucleotides: TGTGCCAGCAGTGGGACAGGGAAGCAGCCCCAGCATTTT. Protein product: CASSGTGKQPQHF.

This chain uses TRBV19 with TRBJ2-3; TRBD1 matches at 7 bases. The ends lost 0 bases at V and 2 bases at J; junction bases unmatched: 8. CDR1 and CDR2 from the germline V gene are LNHDA and SQIVND (reference sequence). The CDR3 has 17 amino acids. The CDR3 nucleotides are TGTGCCAGTAGTATAGATCGGACAGGCTATGACACAGATACGCAGTATTTT. Protein sequence: CASSIDRTGYDTDTQYF.

The chain has TRBV5-4 and TRBJ2-5; D uncertain. The CDR3 spans 14 residues. Germline V lookup: CDR1 SGHNT, CDR2 YYREEE (reference sequence). V lost 3 bases and J 5 bases, leaving 14 bases between the germline ends. The CDR3 nucleotides are TGTGCCAGCAGCTCCAGAACGGGTGGGGAGACCCAGTACTTC. Encoded protein: CASSSRTGGETQYF. Supplemented by reference TRBV5-4 and TRBJ2-5, the full variable domain reads ETGVTQSPTHLIKTRGQQVTLRCSSQSGHNTVSWYQQALGQGPQFIFQYYREEENGRGNFPPRFSGLQFPNYSSELNVNALELDDSALYLCASSSRTGGETQYFGPGTRLLVL.

CDR3 sequence reads: CASSQVGGLTDTEAFF. CDR3 coding DNA: TGTGCCAGCAGCCAAGTCGGGGGGCTCACGGACACTGAAGCTTTCTTT. This chain links TRBV4-2 with TRBJ1-1, with TRBD1 as a possible D gene (6 bases). V shed 1 base and J shed 3 bases, with 15 bases lying between them. The length of the CDR3 is 16 residues. Germline V gene sequence: CDR1 LGHNA, CDR2 YNFKEQ.

V is TRBV6-6 and J is TRBJ1-2; 8 positions match TRBD1. The CDR3 sequence is 14 residues long. V gave up 4 bases and J gave up 8 bases; unmatched junction bases: 9. Germline V gene data show CDR1 as MNHNY and CDR2 as SVGAGI (reference sequence). The CDR3 loop reads CASSWQGASGGYTF. The CDR3 nucleotides read TGTGCCAGCAGTTGGCAGGGGGCATCAGGAGGCTACACCTTC.

V gene TRBV18 combines with J gene TRBJ1-2; D perhaps matches TRBD1 (6 bases). The CDR3 is made up of 15 amino acids. The germline V and J ends were trimmed by 2 bases and 3 bases, with 13 bases remaining between them. CDR1 is KGHSH, CDR2 LQKENI, per germline. The CDR3 coding sequence is TGTGCCAGCTCACCAGGAACAGGGTGGGACTATGGCTACACCTTC. Amino acids: CASSPGTGWDYGYTF.

Turning to this clone: The CDR3 does not end in the conserved phenylalanine or tryptophan, so this is likely a read error. V gene TRBV29-1 combines with J gene TRBJ2-2; D perhaps matches TRBD1 (6 bases). There are 14 residues in the CDR3. Germline CDR1 reads SQVTM; CDR2 reads ANQGSEA. In DNA, the CDR3 is TGCAGCGTTGATCGCAGGGGCAACAACGGGGAGCTGTTTTTG. This codes for CSVDRRGNNGELFL.

CDR3 coding DNA: TGTGCCAGCATATTGTCTTGCGCGGAGCAGTACTTC. Translating gives CASILSCAEQYF. This sequence joins TRBV9 and TRBJ2-7; D call uncertain. This CDR3 has 12 residues. Germline-derived CDR1 and CDR2 are SGDLS and YYNGEE. V shed 6 bases and J shed 7 bases, with 14 bases lying between them.

The chain employs TRBV19 and TRBJ1-6; unclear D gene. This CDR3 region has 14 residues. CDR1 is LNHDA and CDR2 is SQIVND in the germline V gene (reference sequence). Trimming pared 9 bases from V and 7 bases from J, leaving 16 bases between. The CDR3 coding sequence is TGTGCCAGCACCCCCCGCGCGTTAAATTCACCCCTCCACTTT. Protein sequence: CASTPRALNSPLHF.

Points on this clone: Other DNA sequences in the same sample also yield this CDR3. The J gene is TRBJ1-1, the V gene TRBV6-1; D remains unclear. V was clipped by 8 bases and J by 1 base, with 5 bases between them. Germline values: CDR1 MNHNS, CDR2 SASEGT. The CDR3 runs to 11 residues. CDR3 protein: CASGRNTEAFF. CDR3 bases: TGTGCCAGCGGCAGGAACACTGAAGCTTTCTTT.

Here the CDR3 reads CASSVAQDSNQPQHF. In nucleotides, the CDR3 is TGTGCCAGCAGTGTAGCACAGGATAGCAATCAGCCCCAGCATTTT. V usage is TRBV6-1 and J usage is TRBJ1-5; possible D gene TRBD1, 5 bases. The CDR3 length is 15 residues. The V and J ends lost 4 bases and 0 bases respectively, with 10 bases between them. The germline CDR1 and CDR2 sequences are MNHNS and SASEGT.

This clone was counted between two and nine times. The rearrangement joins TRBV2 to TRBJ1-3; TRBD1 agrees at 8 bases. V lost 5 bases and J lost 2; bases outside the gene matches: 8. Germline CDR1 SNHLY, CDR2 FYNNEI. The CDR3 contains 16 residues. DNA for the CDR3: TGTGCCAGCAGTCAAATCTCAGGGGGCGCTGGAAACACCATATATTTT. This translates into CASSQISGGAGNTIYF.

This clone has just a few counts. This chain uses TRBV5-6 with TRBJ1-5; TRBD1 agrees at 10 bases. Germline CDR1 and CDR2: SGHDT and YYEEEE. The CDR3 is 15 residues long. After removal of 5 bases from V and 5 bases from J, the junction contained 7 bases not matched to a gene. DNA of the CDR3: TGTGCCAGCAGAATAGCCGGGACAGGGGATCAGCCCCAGCATTTT. As protein: CASRIAGTGDQPQHF.

The rearrangement links TRBV7-6 to TRBJ1-2, with 11 bases that match TRBD1. V dropped 5 bases and J dropped 0; count of bases not matched to a gene: 2. The CDR3 spans 15 residues. The germline CDR1 and CDR2 sequences are SGHVS and FNYEAQ. CDR3 DNA sequence: TGTGCCAGCAGCCCGGGACAGGGGGCTAACTATGGCTACACCTTC. It encodes CASSPGQGANYGYTF.

The CDR3 DNA reads TGTGCCAGCAGCCCATATCCGGGACAGGAGAGCTACAATGAGCAGTTCTTC. Protein product: CASSPYPGQESYNEQFF. The chain joins TRBV9 to TRBJ2-1, with 8 bases aligning to TRBD1. The CDR3 covers 17 residues. Trimming at V came to 4 bases and at J to 3 bases, leaving 12 bases not matched to a gene. CDR1 SGDLS and CDR2 YYNGEE come from the germline V gene.

This sequence joins TRBV5-1 and TRBJ2-3, with 11 positions matching TRBD1. Germline V gene lookup returns CDR1 SGHRS and CDR2 YFSETQ. The CDR3 spans 19 residues. V was pared by 0 bases and J by 3 bases, with 12 bases of the junction left unmatched. Here the CDR3 DNA reads TGCGCCAGCAGCTTGGGGACAGGGGGCATGGAAGCGTTGACAGATACGCAGTATTTT. Translated, it gives CASSLGTGGMEALTDTQYF.

The chain joins TRBV7-3 to TRBJ2-5, with TRBD2 matching over 9 bases. Trimming took 5 bases from V and 7 from J; bases not matched to a gene: 5. Per the germline V gene, CDR1 is SGHTA and CDR2 is FQGTGA. The CDR3 runs 13 residues. The CDR3 region has the DNA TGTGCCAGCAGCCGCGGGGGGGAGGGGACCCAGTACTTC. Its translation is CASSRGGEGTQYF.

This clone was seen many times. The chain recombines TRBV5-6 with TRBJ1-1; D uncertain. Trimming took 1 base from V and 1 from J, leaving 5 bases between them. There are 13 residues in the CDR3. CDR1 is SGHDT and CDR2 is YYEEEE in the germline V gene. This CDR3 reads CASSLTANTEAFF. Written as DNA, the CDR3 is TGTGCCAGCAGCTTGACAGCGAACACTGAAGCTTTCTTT.

This clone has a single count. V gene TRBV27 combines with J gene TRBJ1-5, with D hard to call. V lost 8 bases to trimming and J lost 2 bases, with 13 bases between them. This CDR3 has 14 amino acids. Germline V gene lookup returns CDR1 MNHEY and CDR2 SMNVEV (reference sequence). CDR3 sequence: CASGRHGGNQPQHF. The CDR3 coding sequence is TGTGCCAGCGGTCGCCACGGTGGCAATCAGCCCCAGCATTTT.

V usage is TRBV11-2 and J usage is TRBJ1-1, with D possibly being TRBD1 (5 bases). The CDR3 totals 14 residues. Germline values: CDR1 SGHAT, CDR2 FQNNGV. V was shortened by 5 bases and J by 4 bases, with 14 bases between the two germline ends. The CDR3 is CASSPVWGGTEAFF. DNA of the CDR3: TGTGCCAGCAGCCCAGTTTGGGGGGGCACTGAAGCTTTCTTT.

This CDR3 is CASSTQGIQETQYF. CDR3 sequence (DNA): TGTGCCAGTAGTACGCAGGGGATCCAAGAGACCCAGTACTTC. The chain couples TRBV19 to TRBJ2-5, with D tentatively TRBD1 (6 bases). The ends were cut back, 4 bases at V and 1 base at J, with 10 bases in the middle. CDR1 is LNHDA, CDR2 SQIVND, per germline (reference sequence). The CDR3 has 14 amino acids.

The chain is built from TRBV15 and TRBJ1-5, with D tentatively TRBD1 (5 bases). The CDR3 runs 16 residues. V was shortened by 1 base and J by 1 base, with 11 bases between the two germline ends. The germline V gene encodes CDR1 LNHNV and CDR2 YYDKDF (reference sequence). The CDR3 nucleotides read TGTGCCACCAGCAGAGGAGCAGGGAAGAGCAATCAGCCCCAGCATTTT. Its translation is CATSRGAGKSNQPQHF.

The chain recombines TRBV5-1 with TRBJ1-5; a possible D gene is TRBD1 (5 bases). This CDR3 contains 16 residues. Germline CDR1 SGHRS, CDR2 YFSETQ. With 0 bases removed from V and 2 bases from J, the gap between germline ends came to 12 bases. CDR3 DNA: TGCGCCAGCAGCTTGGGTGGCGGGGGTGGCAATCAGCCCCAGCATTTT. Translation gives CASSLGGGGGNQPQHF.

This clone was seen more than once but under ten times. At one end the junction does not follow the germline gene, possibly because of a read error. The genes are TRBV11-3 and TRBJ1-2; D is possibly TRBD1 (6 bases). This CDR3 comprises 12 residues. From germline, CDR1 is SGHNT and CDR2 YENEEA. The CDR3 is CASSLGGAWESF. In DNA form, the CDR3 reads TGTGCCAGCAGCCTAGGGGGAGCGTGGGAGTCCTTC.

The CDR3 region is CASRPTGNSPLHF. The CDR3 DNA reads as TGCGCCAGCAGGCCAACAGGGAATTCACCCCTCCACTTT. The V call is TRBV5-1, the J call TRBJ1-6, with D perhaps TRBD1 (6 bases). The CDR3 consists of 13 residues. Trimming shortened V by 5 bases and J by 7 bases, and 10 bases separated the two germline ends. The V gene's germline CDR1 is SGHRS and CDR2 YFSETQ.

The CDR3 coding sequence is TGTGCTCGGACAGGGGGGAATGGCTACACCTTC. Translation: CARTGGNGYTF. This rearrangement joins TRBV30 to TRBJ1-2; 10 positions agree with TRBD1. The CDR3 has 11 amino acids. Germline CDR1 reads GTSNPN; CDR2 reads SVGIG (reference sequence).

This rearrangement joins TRBV5-1 to TRBJ1-2; 7 bases match TRBD1. Germline values: CDR1 SGHRS, CDR2 YFSETQ. Trimming took 4 bases from V and 8 from J; bases not matched to a gene: 11. The CDR3 covers 14 residues. The CDR3: CASSPFRGSGGYTF. The CDR3 DNA reads TGCGCCAGCAGCCCGTTCAGGGGGTCTGGCGGCTACACCTTC.